Shown below are 27 T cell receptor beta chains from a single sample sequenced in a study of CD8+ T cells in alopecia areata. Stated treatment: oral pan-JAK inhibitor, 5-10 mg twice daily. Sequencing relied on a cDNA template that was reverse transcribed from extracted RNA. This table comes from immunoSEQ multiplex PCR, and its TCRdb copy is limited to in-frame clones, with some not included. The sample lists approximately 300,000 clones; 55% to 75% were seen once. The sequencing used CD4+ T cells sorted from blood, collected at week 24, from a patient treated with tofacitinib. The source of these receptors is a human donor with alopecia areata.

The chain recombines TRBV29-1 with TRBJ2-5, with a tentative D call TRBD1 (5 bases). Trimming took 5 bases from V and 5 from J, leaving 9 bases between them. Per the germline V gene, CDR1 is SQVTM and CDR2 is ANQGSEA. This CDR3 is 11 amino acids long. Here the CDR3 reads CSVSGYETQYF. CDR3 sequence (DNA): TGCAGCGTTTCAGGGTACGAGACCCAGTACTTC.

The sample holds a few counts of this clone. The J gene is TRBJ1-2, the V gene TRBV5-1; D not resolved. This CDR3 region has 12 residues. Trimming removed 0 bases at V and 8 bases at J, with 8 bases between. Germline CDR1 is SGHRS and CDR2 is YFSETQ. The CDR3 bases are TGCGCCAGCAGCTTGGACAGCAAAGGCTACACCTTC. Encoded protein: CASSLDSKGYTF.

V gene TRBV5-1 combines with J gene TRBJ2-5, with 9 bases fitting TRBD2. Germline CDR1 and CDR2: SGHRS and YFSETQ. The CDR3 is made up of 15 amino acids. V trimming: 3 bases; J trimming: 4 bases; junction bases outside the gene matches: 7. CDR3 in amino acids: CASSSPAGGLETQYF. The CDR3 DNA is TGCGCCAGCAGCTCCCCAGCGGGGGGATTAGAGACCCAGTACTTC.

The chain joins TRBV27 to TRBJ1-1, with TRBD1 matching over 12 bases. The CDR3 has 13 amino acids. The trim removed 8 bases at V and 5 bases at J, leaving 3 bases unmatched. Germline CDR1 and CDR2: MNHEY and SMNVEV (reference sequence). CDR3 sequence: CASRGQGATEAFF. The CDR3 coding sequence is TGTGCCAGCCGGGGACAGGGGGCGACTGAAGCTTTCTTT.

Concerning this clone: Germline and junction disagree at one end, which may indicate a read error. The rearrangement joins TRBV6-1 to TRBJ1-1; D is unclear. The CDR3 runs 10 residues. Germline CDR1 and CDR2: MNHNS and SASEGT. CDR3 bases: TGTGCCAGCAGTGAACGGTCCCCCCGATTT. It is translated as CASSERSPRF.

The chain links TRBV23-1 to TRBJ2-1; 14 bases align to TRBD2. TRBV23-1 is reported as an ORF; its role is uncertain. V dropped 0 bases and J dropped 7; count of bases not matched to a gene: 5. CDR3 length: 17 residues. The CDR3 nucleotides are TGCGCCAGCAGTCAATCCAAGGGGACTAGCGGGGGAAATGAGCAGTTCTTC. This encodes CASSQSKGTSGGNEQFF.

The V gene is TRBV9, the J gene TRBJ2-2; D gene unclear. V lost 4 bases and J 7 bases, leaving 11 bases between the germline ends. The CDR3 consists of 13 residues. CDR1 and CDR2 from the germline V gene are SGDLS and YYNGEE. CDR3 nucleotide sequence: TGTGCCAGCAGCATTGACTCCCTCGGGGAGCTGTTTTTT. Encoded protein: CASSIDSLGELFF.

This sequence joins TRBV28 and TRBJ2-1, with 9 nucleotides matching TRBD1. Trimming removed 5 bases from V and 7 bases from J; junction bases left unmatched: 9. In germline, CDR1 is MDHEN, CDR2 SYDVKM. This CDR3 is 15 amino acids long. The DNA of the CDR3 is TGTGCCAGCAGTCCAACGGACAGGGGAGGAAATGAGCAGTTCTTC. Amino acid sequence: CASSPTDRGGNEQFF.

This clone was detected only a few times. V gene TRBV5-1 combines with J gene TRBJ2-3; the D call may be TRBD1 or TRBD2 (5 bases each). CDR1 and CDR2 from the germline V gene are SGHRS and YFSETQ. The CDR3 covers 14 residues. V was trimmed by 4 bases and J by 1 base, leaving 10 bases between them. The CDR3 spells CASSPRDGTDTQYF. Written as DNA, the CDR3 is TGCGCCAGCAGCCCTCGGGACGGCACAGATACGCAGTATTTT.

The chain uses TRBV23-1 and TRBJ1-5; no firm D call. TRBV23-1 is annotated as an ORF whose role is uncertain. The CDR3 totals 12 residues. The ends were cut back, 5 bases at V and 4 bases at J, with 6 bases in the middle. As DNA, the CDR3 is TGCGCCAGCAGTTACCCTAATCAGCCCCAGCATTTT. Translated: CASSYPNQPQHF.

This chain's CDR3 is CASTLGTENTEAFF. The CDR3 nucleotides read TGTGCCAGCACGCTTGGGACAGAGAACACTGAAGCTTTCTTT. The rearrangement uses TRBV7-9 and TRBJ1-1; 7 positions agree with TRBD1. Trimming removed 7 bases from V and 1 base from J; junction bases left unmatched: 6. CDR3 length equals 14 residues. From germline, CDR1 is SEHNR and CDR2 FQNEAQ (reference sequence).

CDR3 residues: CASSQEYEQYF. The DNA for the CDR3 is TGTGCCAGCAGCCAGGAGTACGAGCAGTACTTC. The V gene is TRBV6-6, the J gene TRBJ2-7; D not resolved. Germline CDR1 is MNHNY and CDR2 is SVGAGI (reference sequence). Between the trimmed V and J ends, which lost 6 bases and 4 bases, there was a span of 7 bases. This CDR3 comprises 11 residues.

The chain has TRBV23-1 and TRBJ2-5, with D possibly matching TRBD2 (5 bases). TRBV23-1 is known as an ORF, though its function is uncertain. CDR3 size: 14 residues. V lost 4 bases and J lost 4, with 13 bases in between. CDR3 DNA sequence: TGCGCCAGCAGTCCATCCAGTGGAGGAGAGACCCAGTACTTC. This codes for CASSPSSGGETQYF.

This clone was found once. The V and J genes are TRBV27 and TRBJ1-2; weak D call: TRBD1 (5 bases). The CDR3 is 18 amino acids. Germline CDR1 and CDR2: MNHEY and SMNVEV (reference sequence). V gave up 2 bases and J gave up 4 bases, with 23 bases separating them. The CDR3 DNA sequence: TGTGCCAGCAGTTTAAGGGGCGTAAATTTCGGACCGACCTATGGCTACACCTTC. Translation: CASSLRGVNFGPTYGYTF.

The J gene is TRBJ1-2, the V gene TRBV7-9, with D possibly matching TRBD1 (6 bases). Trimming left V 4 bases short and J 6 bases short, with 12 bases between. The CDR3 is made up of 13 amino acids. Per the germline V gene, CDR1 is SEHNR and CDR2 is FQNEAQ (reference sequence). The CDR3 sequence: CASSSYREHGYTF. CDR3 nucleotides: TGTGCCAGCAGCTCATACAGGGAACATGGCTACACCTTC.

This clone has more than one count but fewer than ten. The chain joins TRBV4-2 to TRBJ2-2, with 7 bases lining up with TRBD1. The CDR3 has 15 residues. V lost 1 base, J lost 4 bases, and 3 bases stayed unmatched. In germline, CDR1 is LGHNA, CDR2 YNFKEQ. The CDR3 nucleotides are TGTGCCAGCAGCCAAGGGGGACAGATCACCGGGGAGCTGTTTTTT. Translation gives CASSQGGQITGELFF.

The J gene is TRBJ2-6, the V gene TRBV27; D gene ambiguous. V lost 6 bases and J lost 0, with 21 bases in between. CDR3 size: 19 residues. Per germline, CDR1 MNHEY and CDR2 SMNVEV (reference sequence). DNA for the CDR3: TGTGCCAGCAGCCTTCAGGCTGGAATGTTCCCCTCTGGGGCCAACGTCCTGACTTTC. Translating gives CASSLQAGMFPSGANVLTF.

This clone was observed a handful of times. The rearrangement links TRBV7-9 to TRBJ1-6; D is ambiguous. V gave up 5 bases and J gave up 8 bases, with 13 bases separating them. CDR3 length: 14 amino acids. Germline CDR1 and CDR2: SEHNR and FQNEAQ (reference sequence). Here the CDR3 DNA reads TGTGCCAGCAGCCCAGGTCTGGGCCATTCACCCCTCCACTTT. It encodes CASSPGLGHSPLHF.

The genes are TRBV29-1 and TRBJ2-5, with 13 bases fitting TRBD2. Per germline, CDR1 SQVTM and CDR2 ANQGSEA. The V and J ends lost 6 bases and 5 bases, in that order; junction bases with no gene match: 6. CDR3 length equals 14 residues. This CDR3 is CSVGLAGALETQYF. The CDR3, as DNA: TGCAGCGTCGGACTAGCGGGGGCTTTGGAGACCCAGTACTTC.

This sequence joins TRBV30 and TRBJ1-1; D possibly corresponds to TRBD1 (5 bases). The germline V and J ends were trimmed by 5 bases and 3 bases, with 7 bases remaining between them. The germline gives CDR1 GTSNPN, CDR2 SVGIG (reference sequence). CDR3 length: 11 residues. The CDR3 spells CAWAGDTEAFF. The CDR3 DNA is TGTGCCTGGGCGGGGGACACTGAAGCTTTCTTT.

The chain links TRBV4-1 to TRBJ1-1, with D perhaps TRBD1 (6 bases). Germline V gene lookup returns CDR1 MGHRA and CDR2 YSYEKL. The CDR3 is 14 residues long. V lost 1 base and J lost 4, with 10 bases in between. This CDR3 is CASSQVRGGTEAFF. CDR3 bases: TGCGCCAGCAGCCAAGTCAGAGGGGGCACTGAAGCTTTCTTT.

The sample holds a few counts of this clone. The chain joins TRBV4-1 to TRBJ2-6; D remains ambiguous. The CDR3 consists of 19 residues. The V gene's germline CDR1 is MGHRA and CDR2 YSYEKL. V was pared by 1 base and J by 0 bases, with 16 bases between. The CDR3 protein is CASSQGVGFKPSGANVLTF. The CDR3 DNA reads as TGCGCCAGCAGCCAAGGAGTGGGCTTCAAACCCTCTGGGGCCAACGTCCTGACTTTC.

A few counts support this clone. The chain uses TRBV30 and TRBJ1-5; no reliable D call. Trimming took 0 bases from V and 1 from J, leaving 10 bases between them. Germline V gene lookup returns CDR1 GTSNPN and CDR2 SVGIG (reference sequence). The CDR3 is 15 amino acids. CDR3 nucleotides: TGTGCCTGGAGTGTCGGCGGTCCAAGCAATCAGCCCCAGCATTTT. Translation gives CAWSVGGPSNQPQHF.

This clone showed up just a few times. The chain joins TRBV30 to TRBJ2-1, with 8 nucleotides matching TRBD2. The ends lost 5 bases at V and 9 bases at J; junction bases unmatched: 9. The CDR3 runs 13 residues. Germline values: CDR1 GTSNPN, CDR2 SVGIG (reference sequence). The DNA of the CDR3 is TGTGCCTGGGTCGGGGGGGCTCTTATTGAGCAGTTCTTC. It specifies CAWVGGALIEQFF.

This clone has more than one count but fewer than ten. The J gene is TRBJ2-7, the V gene TRBV7-2, with TRBD2 matching 8 bases. The CDR3 extends over 14 amino acids. After removal of 1 base from V and 3 bases from J, the junction contained 2 bases not matched to a gene. Looked up from germline, CDR1 is SGHTA and CDR2 is FQGNSA. The CDR3 protein is CASSLEAGDYEQYF. DNA for the CDR3: TGTGCCAGCAGCTTAGAAGCGGGGGACTACGAGCAGTACTTC.

A few counts support this clone. This chain connects TRBV4-1 to TRBJ2-1; D might be TRBD1 (6 bases). Between the trimmed V and J ends, which lost 0 bases and 0 bases, there was a span of 12 bases. Germline CDR1 is MGHRA and CDR2 is YSYEKL. The CDR3 loop spans 17 amino acids. This chain's CDR3 is CASSQEGTGNSYNEQFF. In DNA, the CDR3 is TGCGCCAGCAGCCAAGAGGGTACAGGGAACTCCTACAATGAGCAGTTCTTC.

J is TRBJ2-1 and V is TRBV30; the D call may be TRBD1 or TRBD2 (6 bases each). Trimming cost V 1 base and J 10 bases, with 11 bases left between them. Per germline, CDR1 GTSNPN and CDR2 SVGIG (reference sequence). The CDR3 sequence is 12 residues long. For the CDR3, the DNA is TGTGCCTGGAGTGGAACGGGGGCGGAGCAGTTCTTC. It codes for CAWSGTGAEQFF.